These 26 T cell receptor beta chains came from one sample sequenced in a study of technical replicates of blood from several donors. Measured with immunoSEQ multiplex PCR; TCRdb has only the in-frame clones, and not every one. Of roughly 72,000 clones detected, more than 85% appear once; the ten largest clones hold 0.35% to 0.45%. Sequencing was performed on T cells isolated from PBMCs. Every receptor here comes from a human donor in good health.

Only one count was recorded for this clone. The CDR3 loop is CASSVRDTGSYEQYF. CDR3 coding DNA: TGTGCCAGCAGTGTCCGGGACACGGGTTCCTACGAGCAGTACTTC. The J gene is TRBJ2-7, the V gene TRBV25-1; a possible D gene is TRBD1 (6 bases). The CDR3 consists of 15 residues. CDR1 MGHDK and CDR2 SYGVNS come from the germline V gene. V lost 4 bases and J lost 1, with 14 bases in between.

The chain has TRBV7-2 and TRBJ2-1; D may be TRBD2 (5 bases). Trimming stripped 2 bases from V and 9 bases from J, with 14 bases between. The length of the CDR3 is 14 residues. CDR1 is SGHTA, CDR2 FQGNSA, per germline. This CDR3 is CASSLIASKSEQFF. As DNA, the CDR3 is TGTGCCAGCAGCTTAATAGCTAGCAAAAGTGAGCAGTTCTTC.

Details on this clone: An end of the junction differs from the germline gene, which may be a read error. J is TRBJ1-2 and V is TRBV7-8; perhaps TRBD1 as D (5 bases). This CDR3 contains 10 residues. Per the germline V gene, CDR1 is SGHVS and CDR2 is FQNEAQ. CDR3 sequence reads: CADSDYGYTF. DNA of the CDR3: TGCGCAGACAGCGACTATGGCTACACCTTC.

This chain joins TRBV2 and TRBJ2-5; TRBD1 matches at 8 bases. The J segment lost 1 base and the V segment lost 4 bases, leaving 14 bases of the junction unmatched. CDR1 and CDR2 (germline): SNHLY, FYNNEI. CDR3 size: 18 residues. CDR3 protein: CASSGVEGAGGLQETQYF. Here the CDR3 DNA reads TGTGCCAGCAGTGGGGTAGAGGGGGCAGGGGGCCTCCAAGAGACCCAGTACTTC.

The chain employs TRBV4-1 and TRBJ2-7; 8 nucleotides match TRBD1. CDR3 length: 15 amino acids. V trimming: 6 bases; J trimming: 3 bases; junction bases outside the gene matches: 10. The germline CDR1 and CDR2 sequences are MGHRA and YSYEKL. DNA of the CDR3: TGCGCCAGCAGTCTAACAGGGGGACCCTTCTACGAGCAGTACTTC. Its translation: CASSLTGGPFYEQYF.

DNA of the CDR3: TGTGCCAGCAGCTTGGCTCGTAGCACAGATACGCAGTATTTT. Amino acids: CASSLARSTDTQYF. The chain is built from TRBV7-2 and TRBJ2-3; D not certain. V lost 3 bases and J lost 0, with 7 bases in between. The CDR3 spans 14 residues. Germline V gene sequence: CDR1 SGHTA, CDR2 FQGNSA.

The CDR3 nucleotides read TGTGCCAGCAGCAGCGGGAGGGCAAAAATGAATGAGCAGTTCTTC. It specifies CASSSGRAKMNEQFF. The V and J genes are TRBV21-1 and TRBJ2-1; the table's D call TRBD2 went unverified against the DNA. TRBV21-1 is designated a pseudogene. The CDR3 contains 15 residues.

The chain is built from TRBV7-8 and TRBJ2-7; D is possibly TRBD1 (5 bases). Trimming stripped 2 bases from V and 2 bases from J, with 7 bases between. CDR1 is SGHVS and CDR2 is FQNEAQ in the germline V gene. This CDR3 contains 13 residues. CDR3 bases: TGTGCCAGCAGCTTACAGGGTGCCTACGAGCAGTACTTC. It is translated as CASSLQGAYEQYF.

The chain is built from TRBV30 and TRBJ1-1; 8 bases align to TRBD1. After removal of 3 bases from V and 7 bases from J, the junction contained 16 bases not matched to a gene. CDR1 GTSNPN and CDR2 SVGIG come from the germline V gene (reference sequence). The CDR3 is 16 residues long. CDR3 residues: CAWRDKETGESNEAFF. The CDR3 DNA reads as TGTGCCTGGAGGGATAAGGAGACAGGGGAGAGTAATGAAGCTTTCTTT.

V gene TRBV28 combines with J gene TRBJ1-4; 9 positions match TRBD1. The CDR3 length is 16 residues. Germline CDR1 and CDR2: MDHEN and SYDVKM. Trimming removed 10 bases from V and 7 bases from J; junction bases left unmatched: 16. The CDR3 reads CATSDRGGRYGEKLFF. CDR3 DNA sequence: TGTGCCACTTCGGACAGGGGAGGTCGATACGGTGAAAAACTGTTTTTT.

The genes are TRBV6-5 and TRBJ2-7, with 7 bases identical to TRBD1. The V and J ends lost 9 bases and 6 bases, in that order; junction bases with no gene match: 17. Germline loops: CDR1 MNHEY, CDR2 SVGAGI. The CDR3 has 15 residues. CDR3 sequence reads: CASFARQGKFAEQYF. The CDR3 nucleotides read TGTGCCAGTTTTGCCAGACAGGGTAAATTCGCCGAGCAGTACTTC.

The chain links TRBV7-2 to TRBJ1-4; D gene unclear. Germline CDR1 is SGHTA and CDR2 is FQGNSA. The CDR3 contains 15 residues. The germline V and J ends were trimmed by 1 base and 3 bases, with 9 bases remaining between them. CDR3 loop: CASSLVAVPNEKLFF. CDR3 sequence (DNA): TGTGCCAGCAGCTTAGTGGCCGTCCCTAATGAAAAACTGTTTTTT.

V and J are TRBV4-2 and TRBJ2-7; TRBD2 matches 9 bases. Trimming removed 0 bases from V and 1 base from J; junction bases left unmatched: 4. The CDR3 has 16 residues. Germline lookup yields CDR1 LGHNA and CDR2 YNFKEQ. The CDR3 spells CASSQETAGGSYEQYF. CDR3 in DNA: TGTGCCAGCAGCCAAGAGACAGCGGGAGGTTCCTACGAGCAGTACTTC.

The chain recombines TRBV7-9 with TRBJ1-1, with D unclear. The CDR3 is 12 amino acids. The germline V and J ends were trimmed by 6 bases and 5 bases, with 10 bases remaining between them. The V gene's germline CDR1 is SEHNR and CDR2 FQNEAQ (reference sequence). CDR3: CASSKSRTEAFF. The CDR3 DNA follows: TGTGCCAGCAGTAAAAGCCGAACTGAAGCTTTCTTT. Together with reference TRBV7-9 and TRBJ1-1, the CDR3 gives the full variable domain: DTGVSQNPRHKITKRGQNVTFRCDPISEHNRLYWYRQTLGQGPEFLTYFQNEAQLEKSRLLSDRFSAERPKGSFSTLEIQRTEQGDSAMYLCASSKSRTEAFFGQGTRLTVV.

This clone was counted once. This chain links TRBV27 with TRBJ2-7; TRBD1 aligns across 11 bases. The CDR3 length is 16 residues. V lost 0 bases to trimming and J lost 6 bases; unmatched junction nucleotides: 7. Germline V gives CDR1 MNHEY, CDR2 SMNVEV (reference sequence). For the CDR3, the DNA is TGTGCCAGCAGTTTATCGGGACAGGGGGATATGAGCGAGCAGTACTTC. This gives the protein CASSLSGQGDMSEQYF.

The chain is built from TRBV19 and TRBJ2-7; 11 bases line up with TRBD2. J gave up 6 bases and V 10 bases, and 8 bases lay outside the gene matches. This CDR3 is built from 13 residues. Germline loops: CDR1 LNHDA, CDR2 SQIVND (reference sequence). The CDR3 bases are TGTGCCACCAAGACTAGCGGGATCCTCGAGCAGTACTTC. Its translation is CATKTSGILEQYF. Together with reference TRBV19 and TRBJ2-7, the CDR3 gives the full variable domain: DGGITQSPKYLFRKEGQNVTLSCEQNLNHDAMYWYRQDPGQGLRLIYYSQIVNDFQKGDIAEGYSVSREKKESFPLTVTSAQKNPTAFYLCATKTSGILEQYFGPGTRLTVT.

This clone was recorded once. The chain uses TRBV9 and TRBJ2-7, with D possibly being TRBD1 (6 bases). Germline CDR1 SGDLS, CDR2 YYNGEE. The CDR3 is 14 residues long. V shed 0 bases and J shed 2 bases, with 9 bases lying between them. The CDR3 protein is CASSVGQGPYEQYF. CDR3 nucleotide sequence: TGTGCCAGCAGCGTAGGGCAGGGGCCCTACGAGCAGTACTTC.

The chain employs TRBV4-2 and TRBJ1-1; 8 nucleotides agree with TRBD1. The germline V gene encodes CDR1 LGHNA and CDR2 YNFKEQ. Trimming took 3 bases from V and 1 from J; bases not matched to a gene: 1. This CDR3 region has 14 residues. The CDR3 protein is CASSHGQGNTEAFF. The CDR3, as DNA: TGTGCCAGCAGCCATGGACAGGGGAACACTGAAGCTTTCTTT.

This clone was found once. The gene calls are TRBV7-9 and TRBJ1-1; D is possibly TRBD1 (6 bases). Germline loops: CDR1 SEHNR, CDR2 FQNEAQ (reference sequence). This CDR3 region has 13 residues. The V end was cut by 4 bases, the J end by 1 base, with 7 bases between. CDR3 bases: TGTGCCAGCAGCTCACAGGGGAACACTGAAGCTTTCTTT. It codes for CASSSQGNTEAFF.

The CDR3: CASSRQEGTEAFF. In DNA, the CDR3 is TGCGCCAGCAGCCGACAGGAAGGAACTGAAGCTTTCTTT. V gene TRBV4-1 combines with J gene TRBJ1-1, with a tentative D call TRBD1 (6 bases). Trimming took 4 bases from V and 5 from J, leaving 11 bases between them. Looked up from germline, CDR1 is MGHRA and CDR2 is YSYEKL. The CDR3 is 13 amino acids.

This chain uses TRBV6-1 with TRBJ1-1; TRBD1 agrees at 8 bases. The germline V gene has CDR1 MNHNS and CDR2 SASEGT. V lost 4 bases and J lost 1; bases outside the gene matches: 5. The CDR3 consists of 15 residues. CDR3 in DNA: TGTGCCAGCAGTGGGGACAGGATAACGAACACTGAAGCTTTCTTT. This encodes CASSGDRITNTEAFF.

V gene TRBV15 combines with J gene TRBJ2-5; weak D call: TRBD1 (6 bases). Trimming took off 5 bases at V and 7 bases at J, with 11 bases between the two ends. CDR1 LNHNV and CDR2 YYDKDF come from the germline V gene (reference sequence). This CDR3 is built from 12 residues. CDR3 sequence: CATSQGPRTQYF. In nucleotides, the CDR3 is TGTGCCACCAGCCAGGGGCCGAGGACCCAGTACTTC.

Here the CDR3 DNA reads TGTGCCAGCAGCCTTACAGGTTTCAATCAGCCCCAGCATTTT. Encoded protein: CASSLTGFNQPQHF. The gene calls are TRBV7-8 and TRBJ1-5; possible D gene TRBD1, 5 bases. CDR3 length equals 14 residues. Germline CDR1 is SGHVS and CDR2 is FQNEAQ. Trimming removed 5 bases at V and 3 bases at J, with 11 bases between.

CDR3 nucleotide sequence: TGTGCCAGCAGCCAAGTTGAGGGCGACATTTACAATGAGCAGTTCTTC. Encoded protein: CASSQVEGDIYNEQFF. The V call is TRBV4-2, the J call TRBJ2-1; TRBD2 might be the D (5 bases). This CDR3 contains 16 residues. Germline V lookup: CDR1 LGHNA, CDR2 YNFKEQ. The V end was cut by 1 base, the J end by 4 bases, with 14 bases between.

V gene TRBV9 combines with J gene TRBJ1-5; 7 bases align to TRBD1. J gave up 6 bases and V 4 bases, and 13 bases lay outside the gene matches. This CDR3 spans 16 amino acids. Germline V gene data show CDR1 as SGDLS and CDR2 as YYNGEE. CDR3 in amino acids: CASSSDMTGSGQPQHF. The CDR3 DNA reads TGTGCCAGCAGCTCCGATATGACAGGGAGTGGTCAGCCCCAGCATTTT.

The V call is TRBV30, the J call TRBJ1-2; D is undetermined. Trimming left V 2 bases short and J 4 bases short, with 8 bases between. Germline CDR1 is GTSNPN and CDR2 is SVGIG (reference sequence). The CDR3 extends over 12 amino acids. The CDR3 loop reads CAWSRGSYGYTF. CDR3 nucleotide sequence: TGTGCCTGGAGTAGAGGTAGCTATGGCTACACCTTC. Supplemented by reference TRBV30 and TRBJ1-2, the full variable domain reads SQTIHQWPATLVQPVGSPLSLECTVEGTSNPNLYWYRQAAGRGLQLLFYSVGIGQISSEVPQNLSASRPQDRQFILSSKKLLLSDSGFYLCAWSRGSYGYTFGSGTRLTVV.